What follows are 2 T cell receptor beta chains derived from one specimen sequenced in a study of cytomegalovirus exposure and HLA in healthy donors. PCR was performed using 60 Vbeta and 13 Jbeta primers. Repertoires were generated with immunoSEQ multiplex PCR, while TCRdb's copy carries only in-frame clones and drops some. The table records roughly 110,000 clones, 82% of them present only once. The material sequenced was PBMCs. The receptors stem from a woman between 18 and 29 years old in good health and CMV-seronegative.

On this clone itself: Since the CDR3 does not end with the conserved phenylalanine or tryptophan, this likely comes from a read error. The chain joins TRBV6-1 to TRBJ1-2; TRBD1 is a possible D gene (6 bases). Germline values: CDR1 MNHNS, CDR2 SASEGT. V lost 2 bases and J lost 6, with 7 bases in between. This CDR3 comprises 12 residues. This CDR3 is CASSETGNGYTL. DNA of the CDR3: TGTGCCAGCAGTGAAACAGGGAATGGCTACACCCTC.

The chain employs TRBV5-1 and TRBJ2-3; D perhaps matches TRBD1 (5 bases). CDR1 is SGHRS, CDR2 YFSETQ, per germline. This CDR3 spans 15 amino acids. V gave up 0 bases and J gave up 0 bases, with 8 bases separating them. In DNA, the CDR3 is TGCGCCAGCAGCTTGGACAGGCGGAGCACAGATACGCAGTATTTT. The encoded protein is CASSLDRRSTDTQYF. Together with reference TRBV5-1 and TRBJ2-3, the CDR3 gives the full variable domain: KAGVTQTPRYLIKTRGQQVTLSCSPISGHRSVSWYQQTPGQGLQFLFEYFSETQRNKGNFPGRFSGRQFSNSRSEMNVSTLELGDSALYLCASSLDRRSTDTQYFGPGTRLTVL.